The 11 T cell receptor beta chains reported below all come from one sample, sequenced in a study of OX40 agonist ivuxolimab in advanced cancers. The data were produced by immunoSEQ multiplex PCR, yet TCRdb's version contains in-frame clones alone and is incomplete. In the table there are tens of thousands of clones, approximately 90% of which are singletons. The material sequenced was CD4+ or CD8+ T cells sorted from blood, taken in a trial of the OX40 agonist ivuxolimab. These receptors were obtained from an adult with an advanced solid tumor such as melanoma, head and neck, liver or kidney cancer.

The V call is TRBV2, the J call TRBJ1-1, with TRBD1 matching over 11 bases. The germline V gene has CDR1 SNHLY and CDR2 FYNNEI. The CDR3 extends over 13 amino acids. The V gene end was trimmed by 5 bases and the J gene end by 5 bases; junction bases not matched to a gene: 1. CDR3 DNA: TGTGCCAGCAGTAGGGACAGGGGGACTGAAGCTTTCTTT. It is translated as CASSRDRGTEAFF.

The chain joins TRBV5-6 to TRBJ2-5; D remains ambiguous. Trimming took off 3 bases at V and 2 bases at J, with 8 bases between the two ends. Germline values: CDR1 SGHDT, CDR2 YYEEEE. The CDR3 length is 13 residues. DNA of the CDR3: TGTGCCAGCAGCTGGGCGGCTCAAGAGACCCAGTACTTC. Its protein product is CASSWAAQETQYF.

This clone appeared once. The chain couples TRBV5-1 to TRBJ2-7; the D is unclear. The CDR3 consists of 12 residues. Trimming cost V 3 bases and J 7 bases, with 11 bases left between them. From germline, CDR1 is SGHRS and CDR2 YFSETQ. CDR3 DNA sequence: TGCGCCAGCAGCTACCTCGGACCGGAGCAGTACTTC. Amino acid sequence: CASSYLGPEQYF.

The chain has TRBV30 and TRBJ1-3; D possibly corresponds to TRBD1 (5 bases). Germline V gene lookup returns CDR1 GTSNPN and CDR2 SVGIG (reference sequence). CDR3 length: 13 residues. The CDR3, as DNA: TGTGCTTCCACCGGGACTCCTGGAAACACCATATATTTT. Translated, it gives CASTGTPGNTIYF.

The rearrangement joins TRBV7-9 to TRBJ2-7; maybe TRBD2 (5 bases). The CDR3 sequence is 15 residues long. V lost 3 bases and J 3 bases, leaving 15 bases between the germline ends. Germline V lookup: CDR1 SEHNR, CDR2 FQNEAQ (reference sequence). The CDR3 reads CASSFLVAGVYEQYF. In DNA, the CDR3 is TGTGCCAGCAGCTTTTTGGTCGCGGGCGTCTACGAGCAGTACTTC.

The chain's CDR3 is CASSTKPAYEQYF. CDR3 coding DNA: TGTGCCAGTAGTACAAAACCGGCCTACGAGCAGTACTTC. The chain carries TRBV19 and TRBJ2-7; D gene unclear. The ends were cut back, 4 bases at V and 2 bases at J, with 9 bases in the middle. The CDR3 contains 13 residues. Germline-derived CDR1 and CDR2 are LNHDA and SQIVND (reference sequence). The full variable domain, completed using reference TRBV19 and TRBJ2-7, is DGGITQSPKYLFRKEGQNVTLSCEQNLNHDAMYWYRQDPGQGLRLIYYSQIVNDFQKGDIAEGYSVSREKKESFPLTVTSAQKNPTAFYLCASSTKPAYEQYFGPGTRLTVT.

The genes are TRBV9 and TRBJ1-1, with 9 bases identical to TRBD1. CDR3 length: 16 amino acids. With 3 bases clipped from V and 3 bases from J, the junction kept 9 bases outside the gene matches. CDR1 and CDR2 from the germline V gene are SGDLS and YYNGEE. CDR3 region: CASSGRDRAGYTEAFF. As DNA, the CDR3 is TGTGCCAGCAGCGGCCGGGACAGGGCAGGTTACACTGAAGCTTTCTTT.

The gene calls are TRBV28 and TRBJ2-5; tentative D call: TRBD1 (6 bases). Trimming removed 3 bases from V and 10 bases from J, with 18 bases in between. Germline V lookup: CDR1 MDHEN, CDR2 SYDVKM. The CDR3 is 14 residues long. DNA of the CDR3: TGTGCCAGCAGTTTCTCAGGGGCGGCAACGGACCAGTACTTC. As protein: CASSFSGAATDQYF.

The CDR3 DNA sequence: TGCGCCAGCAGTCAACACACAGGGGTGTATAATTCACCCCTCCACTTT. Its protein product is CASSQHTGVYNSPLHF. V and J are TRBV23-1 and TRBJ1-6, with 7 bases lining up with TRBD1. TRBV23-1 is flagged as an ORF with uncertain function. After removal of 2 bases from V and 4 bases from J, the junction contained 5 bases not matched to a gene. CDR3 length: 16 residues.

Only a few counts were recorded for this clone. The rearrangement links TRBV19 to TRBJ1-1, with D perhaps matching TRBD1 (6 bases). Trimming took 5 bases from V and 1 from J, leaving 17 bases between them. Germline V lookup: CDR1 LNHDA, CDR2 SQIVND (reference sequence). This CDR3 has 16 amino acids. CDR3 nucleotides: TGTGCCAGTAGTCCGAGAGGACAGACAGCGAACACTGAAGCTTTCTTT. Its protein product is CASSPRGQTANTEAFF.

The chain couples TRBV28 to TRBJ2-7; TRBD2 matches 10 bases. The CDR3 is 16 amino acids. Germline trimming cut 4 bases from V and 4 bases from J; bases unmatched to any gene: 10. From germline, CDR1 is MDHEN and CDR2 SYDVKM. The chain's CDR3 is CASSSTSGSWFYEQYF. CDR3 nucleotides: TGTGCCAGCAGTTCGACTAGCGGGTCTTGGTTTTACGAGCAGTACTTC.